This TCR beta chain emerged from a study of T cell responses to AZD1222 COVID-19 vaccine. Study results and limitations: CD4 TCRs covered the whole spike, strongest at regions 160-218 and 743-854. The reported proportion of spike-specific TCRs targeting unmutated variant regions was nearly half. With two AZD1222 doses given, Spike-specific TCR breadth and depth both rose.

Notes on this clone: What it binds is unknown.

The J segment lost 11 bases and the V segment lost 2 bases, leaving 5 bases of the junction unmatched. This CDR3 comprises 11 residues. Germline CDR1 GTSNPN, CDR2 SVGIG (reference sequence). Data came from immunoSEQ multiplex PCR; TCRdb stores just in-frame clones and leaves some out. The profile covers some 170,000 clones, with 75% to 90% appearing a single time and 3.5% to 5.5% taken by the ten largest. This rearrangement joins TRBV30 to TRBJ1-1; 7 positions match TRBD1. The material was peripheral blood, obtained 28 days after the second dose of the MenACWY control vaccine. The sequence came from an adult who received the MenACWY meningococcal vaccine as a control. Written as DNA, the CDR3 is TGTGCCTGGAGTTATGACAGGGAGGCTTTCTTT. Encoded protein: CAWSYDREAFF.